Listed below are T cell receptor beta chains from one sample, sequenced in a study of blood T cell repertoires in COVID-19. The method was immunoSEQ multiplex PCR; TCRdb's version includes in-frame clones alone and lacks a portion of them. The sample shows approximately 240,000 clones, under 90% of them seen only once. The sequenced sample was peripheral blood. These TCRs come from a woman aged 55 to 70 who had recovered from COVID-19. Each CDR3 is given with its conserved first and last residue. The D gene is left open where the match is weak. The size entry is marked missing in some rows and otherwise reads once, few, many or a size class.

CASSYQVNTEAFF	TGCGCCAGCAGCTACCAGGTTAACACTGAAGCTTTCTTT	-	TRBV5-1	TRBJ1-1	-
CASSLDESHAEAFF	TGTGCCAGCAGCTTAGACGAAAGCCATGCTGAAGCTTTCTTT	-	TRBV7-9	TRBJ1-1	once
CASSLESDRGQRYGYTF	TGTGCCAGCAGCTTGGAATCCGACAGGGGGCAGCGATATGGCTACACCTTC	TRBD1	TRBV5-6	TRBJ1-2	-
CASSVARGAVYNEQFF	TGTGCCAGCAGCGTAGCTCGGGGGGCAGTTTACAATGAGCAGTTCTTC	-	TRBV9	TRBJ2-1	-
CASSYVRGGYTDTQYF	TGTGCCAGCAGTTACGTTCGCGGGGGTTACACAGATACGCAGTATTTT	TRBD2	TRBV6-2/TRBV6-3	TRBJ2-3	-
CASKTGTGVSDGYTF	TGTGCCAGCAAAACCGGGACAGGGGTGTCGGATGGCTACACCTTC	TRBD1	TRBV2	TRBJ1-2	-
CASSQDGGLARPNEQFF	TGTGCCAGCAGCCAAGATGGGGGACTAGCGAGGCCCAATGAGCAGTTCTTC	TRBD2	TRBV4-2	TRBJ2-1	few
CASSPGLAGGPVSITDTQYF	TGTGCCAGCAGTCCAGGACTAGCGGGGGGACCCGTCTCCATCACAGATACGCAGTATTTT	TRBD2	TRBV27	TRBJ2-3	-
CASSLGRGDTQYF	TGTGCCAGCAGCTTGGGGCGAGGCGATACGCAGTATTTT	-	TRBV11-2	TRBJ2-3	-
CASKTLSSYNEQFF	TGCGCCAGCAAGACACTGAGCTCCTACAATGAGCAGTTCTTC	-	TRBV5-1	TRBJ2-1	-
CASSRGQGLGEQYF	TGTGCCAGCAGCCGGGGACAGGGGCTTGGCGAGCAGTACTTC	TRBD1	TRBV27	TRBJ2-7	-
CASSGAPMNTEAFF	TGTGCCAGCAGCGGGGCCCCTATGAACACTGAAGCTTTCTTT	-	TRBV3-1/TRBV3-2	TRBJ1-1	-
CASSQGLAGVLAKNIQYF	TGCGCCAGCAGCCAAGGACTAGCGGGGGTACTAGCCAAAAACATTCAGTACTTC	TRBD2	TRBV4-1	TRBJ2-4	-
CASSYSGQGYEQYF	TGTGCCAGCAGTTACTCCGGGCAGGGCTACGAGCAGTACTTC	-	TRBV6-2/TRBV6-3	TRBJ2-7	-
CASSFNNGETQYF	TGTGCCAGCAGTTTCAACAACGGGGAGACCCAGTACTTC	-	TRBV27	TRBJ2-5	once
CASSRQGGDEKLFF	TGTGCCAGCAGCCGCCAGGGTGGGGATGAAAAACTGTTTTTT	-	TRBV3-1/TRBV3-2	TRBJ1-4	-
CASSQADRVVYTF	TGTGCCAGCAGCCAGGCTGACAGGGTGGTCTACACCTTC	TRBD1	TRBV3-1/TRBV3-2	TRBJ1-2	-
CAISDRTGKDGYTF	TGTGCCATCAGTGACCGGACAGGGAAGGATGGCTACACCTTC	TRBD1	TRBV10-3	TRBJ1-2	-
CASSPQGQETQYF	TGTGCCAGCAGTCCCCAGGGGCAAGAGACCCAGTACTTC	-	TRBV6-5	TRBJ2-5	-
CASSPPTPQAAHGYTF	TGTGCCAGCAGCCCCCCAACCCCTCAGGCCGCCCATGGCTACACCTTC	-	TRBV11-3	TRBJ1-2	few
CASKQSSNQPQHF	TGTGCCAGCAAACAGTCTAGCAATCAGCCCCAGCATTTT	-	TRBV2	TRBJ1-5	-
CASSFGNRGNQPQHF	TGTGCCAGCAGCTTCGGGAACCGGGGCAATCAGCCCCAGCATTTT	-	TRBV7-8	TRBJ1-5	-
CASSFGPNYGYTF	TGCGCCAGCAGCTTTGGGCCAAACTATGGCTACACCTTC	-	TRBV5-1	TRBJ1-2	-
CATTAEVRGRNEQFF	TGTGCCACCACCGCCGAGGTCAGGGGCCGCAATGAGCAGTTCTTC	-	TRBV24-1	TRBJ2-1	many
CASSPRANVLTF	TGTGCCAGCAGCCCTAGGGCCAACGTCCTGACTTTC	-	TRBV3-1/TRBV3-2	TRBJ2-6	-
CASSAGGSEVSGPQHF	TGTGCCAGCAGCGCCGGGGGATCGGAGGTTAGTGGGCCCCAGCATTTT	-	TRBV9	TRBJ1-5	-
CASSYLAGGNNEQFF	TGTGCCAGCAGCTACCTAGCGGGGGGAAACAATGAGCAGTTCTTC	TRBD2	TRBV7-9	TRBJ2-1	-
CASSLTPRDSERGYTF	TGCGCCAGCAGCCTCACCCCTAGGGACAGCGAACGGGGCTACACCTTC	TRBD1	TRBV4-1	TRBJ1-2	-
CASSIAGLGGDTQYF	TGTGCCAGCAGCATAGCGGGGCTCGGGGGAGATACGCAGTATTTT	TRBD2	TRBV2	TRBJ2-3	-
CSASLAGTTDTQYF	TGCAGTGCTAGTCTAGCGGGAACCACAGATACGCAGTATTTT	TRBD2	TRBV20-1	TRBJ2-3	-
CASSRQGGHGGELFF	TGTGCCAGCAGCCGACAGGGTGGGCATGGCGGGGAGCTGTTTTTT	TRBD1	TRBV6-4	TRBJ2-2	-
CASSPGTGIGANVLTF	TGCGCCAGCAGCCCAGGGACAGGGATCGGGGCCAACGTCCTGACTTTC	TRBD1	TRBV4-3	TRBJ2-6	-
CATASGQSPSEQYF	TGTGCCACTGCCTCGGGACAGTCGCCAAGCGAGCAGTACTTC	TRBD1	TRBV24-1	TRBJ2-7	-
CASTRQGLGSGANVLTF	TGTGCCAGCACCCGACAGGGTCTAGGCTCTGGGGCCAACGTCCTGACTTTC	TRBD1	TRBV5-4	TRBJ2-6	-
CASSQGTYRGLRREGYTF	TGCGCCAGCAGCCAGGGGACTTACAGGGGATTGAGGAGGGAGGGCTACACCTTC	TRBD1	TRBV4-1	TRBJ1-2	-
CASRSGLSRGNTEAFF	TGTGCCAGCAGATCCGGACTCTCCAGGGGGAACACTGAAGCTTTCTTT	-	TRBV7-2	TRBJ1-1	-
CASSIGTPIFYEQYF	TGTGCCAGTAGTATAGGGACACCAATTTTCTACGAGCAGTACTTC	-	TRBV19	TRBJ2-7	-
CASSLEGWGQGSIQYF	TGTGCCAGCAGCTTAGAGGGGTGGGGCCAGGGTTCGATTCAGTACTTC	-	TRBV7-6	TRBJ2-4	-
CASSLSTGWVNTEAFF	TGTGCCAGCAGCTTGTCGACAGGGTGGGTGAACACTGAAGCTTTCTTT	TRBD1	TRBV5-4	TRBJ1-1	-
CASSVGAGADIQYF	TGTGCCAGCAGCGTAGGGGCAGGGGCGGACATTCAGTACTTC	-	TRBV9	TRBJ2-4	-
CASSLTGYGYTF	TGTGCCAGCAGTTTGACGGGATATGGCTACACCTTC	-	TRBV6-2/TRBV6-3	TRBJ1-2	-